These 23 T cell receptor beta chains were sequenced from one sample in a study of shared clonotypes between healthy human individuals. Repertoires were generated with immunoSEQ multiplex PCR, while TCRdb's copy carries only in-frame clones and drops some. The table has roughly 1,600,000 clones, about 98.5% seen once. Material for sequencing was naive CD4+ T cells sorted from blood. Subset described: CD45RA+ positively selected. The receptor set was obtained from a young man in good health.

The rearrangement links TRBV21-1 to TRBJ1-5. TRBV21-1 is a pseudogene segment. CDR3 size: 11 residues. The CDR3 coding sequence is TGTGCCAGCAGCGGCGATCAGCCCCAGCATTTT. Amino acid sequence: CASSGDQPQHF.

The V call is TRBV28, the J call TRBJ2-1; 7 nucleotides match TRBD2. CDR3 size: 14 residues. The V gene end was trimmed by 5 bases and the J gene end by 4 bases; junction bases not matched to a gene: 5. Germline V gene data show CDR1 as MDHEN and CDR2 as SYDVKM. In DNA, the CDR3 is TGTGCCAGCAGTAAAAGCGGGACTTACAATGAGCAGTTCTTC. Encoded protein: CASSKSGTYNEQFF.

The V call is TRBV7-9, the J call TRBJ1-4, with D unclear. CDR3 length: 10 amino acids. The V gene lost 11 bases and the J gene lost 8 bases, with 9 bases spanning the gap. The germline V gene encodes CDR1 SEHNR and CDR2 FQNEAQ (reference sequence). The CDR3 sequence is CADGGEKLFF. CDR3 bases: TGTGCCGATGGCGGGGAAAAACTGTTTTTT.

This chain links TRBV2 with TRBJ1-1, with 7 nucleotides matching TRBD1. CDR1 is SNHLY and CDR2 is FYNNEI in the germline V gene. J lost 6 bases, V lost 3 bases, and 7 bases had no gene match. The CDR3 runs 14 residues. CDR3 in DNA: TGTGCCAGCAGTGAGGCAAGGGGGCTGCCTGAAGCTTTCTTT. It yields the protein CASSEARGLPEAFF.

The chain combines TRBV5-1 with TRBJ2-5; D is possibly TRBD1 or TRBD2 (6 bases each). The V gene's germline CDR1 is SGHRS and CDR2 YFSETQ. V was clipped by 4 bases and J by 10 bases, with 20 bases between them. The CDR3 runs 14 residues. The CDR3 DNA reads TGCGCCAGCAGCCCGGAAGGGGGGCCCGGGGGCCAGTACTTC. It specifies CASSPEGGPGGQYF.

The rearrangement uses TRBV4-3 and TRBJ1-4; maybe TRBD1 (5 bases). The germline CDR1 and CDR2 sequences are LGHNA and YSLEER. This CDR3 spans 14 amino acids. Trimming left V 0 bases short and J 8 bases short, with 10 bases between. This chain's CDR3 is CASSQEGRGEKLFF. The CDR3 coding sequence is TGCGCCAGCAGCCAAGAAGGCCGGGGGGAAAAACTGTTTTTT.

The chain recombines TRBV29-1 with TRBJ1-1; tentative D call: TRBD1 (6 bases). Trimming took 3 bases from V and 7 from J, leaving 12 bases between them. This CDR3 comprises 12 residues. The V gene's germline CDR1 is SQVTM and CDR2 ANQGSEA. The CDR3 coding sequence is TGCAGCGTTGAGCCGGGGGCGGTTGAAGCTTTCTTT. This sequence encodes CSVEPGAVEAFF.

The rearrangement links TRBV27 to TRBJ2-7; TRBD2 might be the D (6 bases). Germline CDR1 MNHEY, CDR2 SMNVEV (reference sequence). The V and J ends lost 0 bases and 5 bases respectively, with 8 bases between them. This CDR3 is built from 13 residues. CDR3: CASSLSRGNEQYF. The CDR3 DNA reads TGTGCCAGCAGTTTATCGCGGGGTAACGAGCAGTACTTC.

The count of this clone is one. The chain has TRBV18 and TRBJ2-3, with TRBD1 matching over 7 bases. V was pared by 2 bases and J by 4 bases, with 3 bases of the junction left unmatched. The CDR3 covers 14 residues. The V gene's germline CDR1 is KGHSH and CDR2 LQKENI. In nucleotides, the CDR3 is TGTGCCAGCTCACCAGACAGGGTGTCAGATACGCAGTATTTT. As protein: CASSPDRVSDTQYF.

This chain uses TRBV5-5 with TRBJ2-1; D possibly corresponds to TRBD1 (5 bases). V lost 5 bases, J lost 1 base, and 13 bases lay in between. Germline assignment: CDR1 SGHKS and CDR2 YYEKEE (reference sequence). The CDR3 runs 15 residues. The CDR3 nucleotides are TGTGCCAGCAGAATACCAGGGTCTTCCTACAATGAGCAGTTCTTC. This translates into CASRIPGSSYNEQFF.

The chain couples TRBV28 to TRBJ1-2; 10 bases fit TRBD1. CDR1 is MDHEN, CDR2 SYDVKM, per germline. The CDR3 is 14 amino acids. V lost 4 bases, J lost 6 bases, and 5 bases stayed unmatched. The CDR3 reads CASSSGQGVHGYTF. The CDR3 DNA reads as TGTGCCAGCAGTTCAGGACAGGGGGTCCATGGCTACACCTTC.

This clone showed up just a few times. The V gene is TRBV19, the J gene TRBJ2-1; D ambiguous. CDR1 is LNHDA and CDR2 is SQIVND in the germline V gene (reference sequence). V was pared by 1 base and J by 13 bases, with 11 bases between. There are 12 residues in the CDR3. CDR3 sequence reads: CASSIAGHLQFF. As DNA, the CDR3 is TGTGCCAGTAGTATAGCTGGCCATCTTCAGTTCTTC.

The chain links TRBV7-3 to TRBJ2-7; 8 bases are shared with TRBD1. Germline CDR1 is SGHTA and CDR2 is FQGTGA. With 5 bases clipped from V and 4 bases from J, the junction kept 10 bases outside the gene matches. This CDR3 comprises 15 residues. CDR3 residues: CASSRYTGGDYEQYF. Written as DNA, the CDR3 is TGTGCCAGCAGCCGATATACAGGGGGAGATTACGAGCAGTACTTC. Variable domain in full (rest from reference TRBV7-3 and TRBJ2-7): GAGVSQTPSNKVTEKGKYVELRCDPISGHTALYWYRQSLGQGPEFLIYFQGTGAADDSGLPNDRFFAVRPEGSVSTLKIQRTERGDSAVYLCASSRYTGGDYEQYFGPGTRLTVT.

The rearrangement uses TRBV5-4 and TRBJ2-7; weak D call: TRBD1 (5 bases). Germline assignment: CDR1 SGHNT and CDR2 YYREEE (reference sequence). V was trimmed by 4 bases and J by 5 bases, leaving 19 bases between them. This CDR3 is built from 15 residues. CDR3 loop: CASSPGGLGVDEQYF. The CDR3 DNA reads TGTGCCAGCAGCCCTGGTGGGTTAGGGGTGGACGAGCAGTACTTC.

This sequence joins TRBV7-2 and TRBJ2-3; no clear D. Between the trimmed V and J ends, which lost 2 bases and 13 bases, there was a span of 13 bases. Germline V gene sequence: CDR1 SGHTA, CDR2 FQGNSA. The CDR3 runs 12 residues. The CDR3 sequence is CASSLKPNAKYF. As DNA, the CDR3 is TGTGCCAGCAGCTTAAAACCTAACGCGAAGTATTTT. Full variable domain (rest looked up from reference TRBV7-2 and TRBJ2-3): GAGVSQSPSNKVTEKGKDVELRCDPISGHTALYWYRQSLGQGLEFLIYFQGNSAPDKSGLPSDRFSAERTGGSVSTLTIQRTQQEDSAVYLCASSLKPNAKYFGPGTRLTVL.

V gene TRBV7-2 combines with J gene TRBJ2-5; no clear D gene. Germline CDR1 and CDR2: SGHTA and FQGNSA. The CDR3 totals 13 residues. V was cut by 4 bases and J by 1 base, with 7 bases left in between. CDR3 sequence (DNA): TGTGCCAGCAGCTCCAGGATCCAAGAGACCCAGTACTTC. Its protein is CASSSRIQETQYF. The whole variable domain, remainder taken from reference TRBV7-2 and TRBJ2-5, is GAGVSQSPSNKVTEKGKDVELRCDPISGHTALYWYRQSLGQGLEFLIYFQGNSAPDKSGLPSDRFSAERTGGSVSTLTIQRTQQEDSAVYLCASSSRIQETQYFGPGTRLLVL.

The sample holds one count of this clone. The genes are TRBV7-8 and TRBJ2-5, with a weak D call TRBD1 (6 bases). V was trimmed by 1 base and J by 3 bases, leaving 9 bases between them. Germline values: CDR1 SGHVS, CDR2 FQNEAQ. This CDR3 contains 14 residues. CDR3 bases: TGTGCCAGCAGCTTAGGGAACAGGGAAGAGACCCAGTACTTC. As protein: CASSLGNREETQYF.

V usage is TRBV5-5 and J usage is TRBJ1-1; TRBD1 might be the D (5 bases). Germline V CDR1 and CDR2: SGHKS, YYEKEE (reference sequence). The CDR3 has 14 residues. The germline V and J ends were trimmed by 3 bases and 0 bases, with 9 bases remaining between them. The CDR3 nucleotides are TGTGCCAGCAGCTCGGGACCTATGAACACTGAAGCTTTCTTT. As protein: CASSSGPMNTEAFF.

The chain employs TRBV28 and TRBJ2-3; 13 bases map to TRBD2. CDR1 is MDHEN and CDR2 is SYDVKM in the germline V gene. This CDR3 comprises 17 residues. Trimming at V came to 4 bases and at J to 8 bases, leaving 12 bases not matched to a gene. CDR3 amino acids: CASSSTNGLAGVTTQYF. Here the CDR3 DNA reads TGTGCCAGCAGTTCAACAAACGGACTAGCGGGAGTTACTACGCAGTATTTT.

The chain is built from TRBV4-3 and TRBJ2-7; possibly TRBD2 for D (6 bases). CDR3 length: 16 amino acids. Between the trimmed V and J ends, which lost 0 bases and 1 base, there was a span of 13 bases. Germline CDR1 LGHNA, CDR2 YSLEER. The CDR3 loop is CASSQDAAGTSYEQYF. The CDR3 region has the DNA TGCGCCAGCAGCCAAGATGCGGCAGGGACTTCCTACGAGCAGTACTTC.

This chain links TRBV14 with TRBJ2-7, with a possible D match to TRBD1 (6 bases). Germline CDR1 and CDR2: SGHDN and FVKESK. V shed 4 bases and J shed 2 bases, with 12 bases lying between them. This CDR3 is built from 14 residues. This CDR3 is CASSPLGAAYEQYF. The CDR3 coding sequence is TGTGCCAGCAGCCCTCTGGGGGCCGCCTACGAGCAGTACTTC.

The CDR3 is CASSVEGVGGTEAFF. The CDR3 nucleotides are TGTGCCAGCAGCGTAGAGGGCGTTGGTGGAACTGAAGCTTTCTTT. This sequence joins TRBV5-5 and TRBJ1-1; the D is unclear. The CDR3 sequence is 15 residues long. Trimming pared 4 bases from V and 5 bases from J, leaving 18 bases between. The germline gives CDR1 SGHKS, CDR2 YYEKEE (reference sequence).

CDR3 sequence: CASSSWSRAVANEQFF. In DNA form, the CDR3 reads TGTGCCAGCAGCTCGTGGAGCCGTGCAGTCGCCAATGAGCAGTTCTTC. The rearrangement joins TRBV5-4 to TRBJ2-1, with D unresolved. The CDR3 runs 16 residues. Germline-derived CDR1 and CDR2 are SGHNT and YYREEE (reference sequence). V lost 3 bases, J lost 6 bases, and 19 bases lay in between. The full variable domain, rest sourced from reference TRBV5-4 and TRBJ2-1, is ETGVTQSPTHLIKTRGQQVTLRCSSQSGHNTVSWYQQALGQGPQFIFQYYREEENGRGNFPPRFSGLQFPNYSSELNVNALELDDSALYLCASSSWSRAVANEQFFGPGTRLTVL.